This TCR beta chain was captured in a study of cytomegalovirus exposure and HLA in healthy donors. Broader study findings: Sequencing had likely introduced a cluster of highly shared sequence variants as an artifact.

The PCR employed 60 Vbeta primers together with 13 Jbeta primers. Source study methods: In a later analysis, the count reached some 73 million unique TCR beta chains, with around 11 million shared. TCRdb keeps only in-frame clones here, not all; method: immunoSEQ multiplex PCR. Clone size and V and J calls were adopted from that table, with D and trimming inferred from the DNA. This sample yields approximately 130,000 clones, of which 70% to 80% are seen a single time; around 1.2% belongs to the top ten. The CDR3 totals 11 residues. Details on this clone: Antigen unknown.

This TCR was recovered from a man aged 50-59 years in good health and CMV-seronegative. Input material: PBMCs. V gene TRBV21-1 combines with J gene TRBJ1-1. TRBV21-1 is a pseudogene locus. The CDR3 protein is CASSNRSEAFF. The CDR3 DNA reads as TGTGCCAGCAGCAACCGGTCTGAAGCTTTCTTT.